This TCR beta chain appears in the sequencing data of a study of cytomegalovirus exposure and HLA in healthy donors. V lost 6 bases and J lost 6; bases outside the gene matches: 15. This CDR3 spans 17 amino acids. In germline, CDR1 is SNHLY, CDR2 FYNNEI. This PCR relied on a set of 60 Vbeta primers and 13 Jbeta primers. The protocol was immunoSEQ multiplex PCR, while the TCRdb copy is restricted to in-frame clones and leaves out a portion. The repertoire holds about 130,000 clones, 70% to 80% seen once, with less than 4% in the top ten. This clonotype originated in a man aged 40-49 years in good health and CMV-seropositive. The rearrangement uses TRBV2 and TRBJ1-2, with 11 bases lining up with TRBD1. Specimen: PBMCs. In nucleotides, the CDR3 is TGTGCCAGCAGGAACTTCCCCGGGACAGGGGGAAGGAATGGCTACACCTTC. Translation gives CASRNFPGTGGRNGYTF.